This T cell receptor (beta chain) appears in the sequencing data of a study of T-cell reconstitution after alpha-beta-depleted transplantation in children. General observations from the study: Where alpha-beta T cells came from about two months after transplant was reportedly several hundred expanded graft clones. Newly made T cells mostly supplied T-cell counts and diversity one year after transplant.

During its preparation, the TCRbeta library received unique molecular identifiers. TCRdb redid the calling of the PCR reads with MiXCR, one entry per CDR3 protein. Here the sample spans about 590,000 distinct CDR3 sequences, roughly 13% being singletons. Deletions cut 1 base from V and 5 bases from J, with 9 bases between. The CDR3 length is 13 residues. This clonotype was recorded many times. Its antigen remains unidentified. Sequenced material: PBMCs, mostly from graft donor cells, taken 360 days after TCRalphabeta/CD19-depleted stem cell transplant. This receptor was identified in a male patient between 5 and 17 years old who had a stem cell transplant for acute myeloid leukemia, so the T cells may come from the graft donor. The V call is TRBV12-3 or TRBV12-4, the J call TRBJ2-7, with D possibly called TRBD1 or TRBD2 (5 bases each). CDR3 loop: CASSLVGTHEQYF. For the CDR3, the DNA is TGTGCCAGCAGTTTAGTAGGGACCCACGAGCAGTACTTC.